These T cell receptor beta chains were read from a single sample in a study of a mutant IDH1 vaccine in newly diagnosed glioma. Only in-frame clones appear in the TCRdb table, and some are missing; sequencing was by immunoSEQ multiplex PCR. The sample lists tens of thousands of clones, 75% to 95% seen once, with 2.6% in the top ten. The sample in question was PBMCs, obtained from a glioma patient treated with radiotherapy, temozolomide or both. These TCRs come from a man aged 50 to 59 with glioma. CDR3s include the opening cysteine and the closing phenylalanine or tryptophan. The D gene is left open where the match is weak. Size is omitted from some rows. Given values are once, few, many or a class for expanded clones.

NA TRBJ2-2 TRBV7-3 TRBD1 TGTGCCAGCAGCAGACAGGCGACAGGGCTCACCGGGGAGCTGTTTTTT CASSRQATGLTGELFF
NA TRBJ1-2 TRBV16 TRBD1 TGTGCCAGCAGCCCACAGGGGGATGGCTACACCTTC CASSPQGDGYTF
NA TRBJ2-7 TRBV4-3 NA TGCGCCAGCAGCCAAGAAATCGCGAACAGAGCCTACGAGCAGTACTTC CASSQEIANRAYEQYF
NA TRBJ1-5 TRBV6-5 NA TGTGCCAGCAGTTACGGGAGTAATCAGCCCCAGCATTTT CASSYGSNQPQHF
NA TRBJ1-3 TRBV6-5 TRBD1 TGTGCCAGCAGTTCGGACAGGAGCTCTGGAAACACCATATATTTT CASSSDRSSGNTIYF
once TRBJ2-2 TRBV2 TRBD1 TGTGCCAGCAGTGGGGACAGAGGCACCGGGGAGCTGTTTTTT CASSGDRGTGELFF
NA TRBJ2-5 TRBV5-6 TRBD2 TGTGCCAGCAGCTTGGCAGGTAGCGGGGCTCAAGAGACCCAGTACTTC CASSLAGSGAQETQYF
NA TRBJ2-2 TRBV9 TRBD1 TGTGCCAGCAGCGTAGCCCACCCGGACAGGATCCACACCGGGGAGCTGTTTTTT CASSVAHPDRIHTGELFF
NA TRBJ1-1 TRBV19 NA TGTGCCAGTAGTAATTCCCCCCGACAAGGGTCTGAAGCTTTCTTT CASSNSPRQGSEAFF
NA TRBJ1-2 TRBV19 NA TGTGCCAGTAGTATTAGTCGACCGGAGGGCTATGGCTACACCTTC CASSISRPEGYGYTF
NA TRBJ1-1 TRBV7-8 NA TGTGCCACATTTCAGGGCACCTCGAACACTGAAGCTTTCTTT CATFQGTSNTEAFF
NA TRBJ2-7 TRBV27 NA TGTGCCAGCAGTCCCAGGGGCTACTACGAGCAGTACTTC CASSPRGYYEQYF
NA TRBJ2-5 TRBV6-5 NA TGTGCCAGCAGTTCAGACATGGGCCTCCAAGAGACCCAGTACTTC CASSSDMGLQETQYF
NA TRBJ2-1 TRBV11-2 NA TGTGCCAGCAGCTTAGGGTGGAAGGGGGGGCATTACAATGAGCAGTTCTTC CASSLGWKGGHYNEQFF
NA TRBJ2-2 TRBV6-4 NA TGTGCCAGCAGCCGGGGTAGCGGCTACACCGGGGAGCTGTTTTTT CASSRGSGYTGELFF
NA TRBJ2-7 TRBV2 NA TGTGCCAGTCGACTAGGGTGGCCTTCTGGCGAGCAGTACTTC CASRLGWPSGEQYF
NA TRBJ1-5 TRBV7-8 NA TGTGCCAGCAGCTTAGGGGGGGGACCTTATAGCAATCAGCCCCAGCATTTT CASSLGGGPYSNQPQHF
NA TRBJ1-5 TRBV6-6 TRBD1 TGTGCCAGCAATCCGGGACAGGGGCCTAGACAGCCCCAGCATTTT CASNPGQGPRQPQHF
NA TRBJ2-7 TRBV5-1 NA TGCGCCAGCAGCTGGGACGCCGGGGTTAGCTCCTACGAGCAGTACTTC CASSWDAGVSSYEQYF
NA TRBJ2-2 TRBV6-5 NA TGTGCCAGCAGTCACGGACAGCCCGGGGAGCTGTTTTTT CASSHGQPGELFF
NA TRBJ1-1 TRBV5-6 TRBD1 TGTGCCAGCAGCCGGGCCGGGACAGGTAACACTGAAGCTTTCTTT CASSRAGTGNTEAFF
NA TRBJ2-5 TRBV7-3 NA TGTGCCAGCAGCTTGGGCTCCCTGCAGACCCAGTACTTC CASSLGSLQTQYF
NA TRBJ2-1 TRBV6-5 NA TGTGCCAGCAGTTACTTCGGGCTTCACAATGAGCAGTTCTTC CASSYFGLHNEQFF
NA TRBJ1-5 TRBV7-9 NA TGTGCCAGCAGCTTAGGAGGGGAACAGCCCCAGCATTTT CASSLGGEQPQHF
NA TRBJ1-1 TRBV6-5 NA TGTGCCAGCAGTTCCCCGAACATGGGAACTGAAGCTTTCTTT CASSSPNMGTEAFF
NA TRBJ1-2 TRBV2 NA TGTGCCAGCAGTGAAAGCTATGGCTACACCTTC CASSESYGYTF
NA TRBJ1-1 TRBV21-1 NA TGTGCCAGCAGAGAGGGGGGCGGTCGGGGCACTGAAGCTTTCTTT CASREGGGRGTEAFF
NA TRBJ2-7 TRBV12-1 NA TGTGCCAGCAGCTTTGTTATTGTCGGCAGGAACCTAGGGCTCTGCGAGCAGTACTTC CASSFVIVGRNLGLCEQYF
NA TRBJ1-5 TRBV19 TRBD1 TGTGCCACCTCCCCGGGCAGGGGGTCTCAGCCCCAGCATTTT CATSPGRGSQPQHF
NA TRBJ1-6 TRBV5-4 NA TGTGCCAGCAGCGTTCCGGGCCAAGATTCACCCCTCCACTTT CASSVPGQDSPLHF
once TRBJ1-2 TRBV7-8 TRBD1 TGTGCCAGCAGCTTACCGGGACAGGGTTATGGCTACACCTTC CASSLPGQGYGYTF
NA TRBJ2-7 TRBV28 TRBD1 TGTGCCAGCAGTACAGGGGGCGCGAGGAAGTACTTC CASSTGGARKYF